This note documents a single T cell receptor (beta chain) sequence. The record originates from a study of technical replicates of blood from a handful of donors. Some clones are missing from TCRdb's copy, which holds only in-frame ones; the method was immunoSEQ multiplex PCR. This table has more than 90,000 clones, approximately 96% appearing once. Germline assignment: CDR1 SGHAT and CDR2 FQNNGV. CDR3 length: 14 amino acids. V trimming: 5 bases; J trimming: 6 bases; junction bases outside the gene matches: 4. The chain employs TRBV11-2 and TRBJ2-2; 9 nucleotides align to TRBD1. The TCR sequence derives from a human donor in good health. The sequenced sample was T cells isolated from PBMCs. DNA of the CDR3: TGTGCCAGCAGCCCACAGGGGGCACCCGGGGAGCTGTTTTTT. The encoded protein is CASSPQGAPGELFF.